The table lists the clone carrying this T cell receptor beta chain with a count of one. The antigen is undetermined. Stimulation used approximately 9.5 ug/mL lysate from CMV-infected fibroblasts. Sorted nonresponding memory CD4+ T cells were CD40L-negative, CD69-negative, CD45RO-high. Undetectable plasma HIV-1 RNA below 50 copies/mL lasted at least 4 years. CD8+ T cells were removed from PBMCs prior to stimulation. These data belong to a study of persistence of HIV-infected CD4 T cells. V shed 2 bases and J shed 4 bases, with 10 bases lying between them. The CDR3 runs 14 residues. CDR1 SGHTA and CDR2 FQGNSA come from the germline V gene. The immunoSEQ assay was version 4, run in survey mode. The data were produced by immunoSEQ multiplex PCR, yet TCRdb's version contains in-frame clones alone and is incomplete. The data contain about 28,000 clones, around 82% of them singletons. Regarding the study as a whole: Proviral oligoclonality tracked with TCR oligoclonality within the same sorted cells.

The chain is built from TRBV7-2 and TRBJ2-3; D gene ambiguous. Sequenced here: CD4+ T cells sorted from PBMCs after roughly 18-hour stimulation, sampled from a patient who received antiretroviral therapy. The receptor's source is an adult man with HIV who was CMV-seropositive. The CDR3 nucleotides are TGTGCCAGCAGCTTAAACCCCAGATCAGATACGCAGTATTTT. Its protein product is CASSLNPRSDTQYF.